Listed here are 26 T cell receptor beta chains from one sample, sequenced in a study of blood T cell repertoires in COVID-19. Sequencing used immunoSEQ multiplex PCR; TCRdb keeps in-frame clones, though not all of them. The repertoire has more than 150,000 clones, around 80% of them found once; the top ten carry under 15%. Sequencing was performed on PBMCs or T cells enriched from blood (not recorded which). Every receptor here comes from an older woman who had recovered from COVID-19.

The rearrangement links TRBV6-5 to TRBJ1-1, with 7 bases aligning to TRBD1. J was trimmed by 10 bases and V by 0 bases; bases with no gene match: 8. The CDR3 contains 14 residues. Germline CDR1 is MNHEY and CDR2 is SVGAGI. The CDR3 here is CASSYSSDDRAAFF. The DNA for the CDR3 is TGTGCCAGCAGTTACTCATCAGATGACAGGGCAGCTTTCTTT.

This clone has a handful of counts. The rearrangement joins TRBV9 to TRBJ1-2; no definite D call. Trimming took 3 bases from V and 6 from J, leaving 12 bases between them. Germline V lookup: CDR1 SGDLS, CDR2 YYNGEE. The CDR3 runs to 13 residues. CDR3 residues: CASSAGPVDGYTF. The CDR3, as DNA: TGTGCCAGCAGCGCCGGTCCTGTGGATGGCTACACCTTC.

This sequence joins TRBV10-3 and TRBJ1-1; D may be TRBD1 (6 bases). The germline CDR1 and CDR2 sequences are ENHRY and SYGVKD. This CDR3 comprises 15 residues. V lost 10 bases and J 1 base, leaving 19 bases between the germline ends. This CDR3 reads CATTNFRGQNTEAFF. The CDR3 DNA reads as TGTGCCACCACCAACTTCAGGGGCCAGAACACTGAAGCTTTCTTT.

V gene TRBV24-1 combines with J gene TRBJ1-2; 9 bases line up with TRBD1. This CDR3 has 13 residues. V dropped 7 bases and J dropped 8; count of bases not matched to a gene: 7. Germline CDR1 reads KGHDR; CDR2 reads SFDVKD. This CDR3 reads CATSARDRDGYTF. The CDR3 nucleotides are TGTGCCACCAGCGCTCGGGACAGGGACGGCTACACCTTC.

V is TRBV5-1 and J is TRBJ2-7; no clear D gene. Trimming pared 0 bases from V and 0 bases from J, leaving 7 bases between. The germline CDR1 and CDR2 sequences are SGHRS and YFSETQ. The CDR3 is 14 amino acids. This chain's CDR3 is CASSLGQNSYEQYF. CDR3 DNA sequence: TGCGCCAGCAGCTTGGGGCAGAACTCCTACGAGCAGTACTTC.

The CDR3 sequence is CASSQDWRSNQPQHF. CDR3 DNA: TGTGCCAGCAGCCAAGATTGGAGAAGCAATCAGCCCCAGCATTTT. The chain combines TRBV4-2 with TRBJ1-5; no firm D call. The germline V and J ends were trimmed by 0 bases and 1 base, with 7 bases remaining between them. The CDR3 sequence is 15 residues long. Germline V gene lookup returns CDR1 LGHNA and CDR2 YNFKEQ.

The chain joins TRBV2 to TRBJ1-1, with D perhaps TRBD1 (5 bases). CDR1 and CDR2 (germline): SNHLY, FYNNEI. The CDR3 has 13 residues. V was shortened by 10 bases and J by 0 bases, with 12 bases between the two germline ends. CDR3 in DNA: TGTGCCACCACGACAGAGATGAACACTGAAGCTTTCTTT. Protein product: CATTTEMNTEAFF.

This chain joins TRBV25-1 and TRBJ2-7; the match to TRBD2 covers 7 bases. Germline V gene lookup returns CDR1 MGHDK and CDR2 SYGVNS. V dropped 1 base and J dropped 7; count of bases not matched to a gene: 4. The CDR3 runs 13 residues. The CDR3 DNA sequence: TGTGCCAGCAGTGAATCGGGGGGAAGTGAGCAGTACTTC. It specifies CASSESGGSEQYF.

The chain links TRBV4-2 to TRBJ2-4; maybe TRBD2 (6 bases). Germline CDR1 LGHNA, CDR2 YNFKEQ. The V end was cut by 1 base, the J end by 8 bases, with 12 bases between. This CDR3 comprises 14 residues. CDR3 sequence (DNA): TGTGCCAGCAGCCAAGGGGCAGGAGGGTACATTCAGTACTTC. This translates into CASSQGAGGYIQYF.

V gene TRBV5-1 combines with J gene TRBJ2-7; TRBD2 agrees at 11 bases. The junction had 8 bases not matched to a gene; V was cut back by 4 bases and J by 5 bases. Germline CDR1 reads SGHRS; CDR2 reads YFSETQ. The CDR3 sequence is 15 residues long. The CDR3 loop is CASSQIAGGRNEQYF. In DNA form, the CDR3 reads TGCGCCAGCAGCCAAATAGCGGGAGGGAGGAACGAGCAGTACTTC.

CDR3 in DNA: TGTGCCAGCAGCGCGCAGCCGACTGCCTATAATTCACCCCTCCACTTT. It specifies CASSAQPTAYNSPLHF. The chain has TRBV9 and TRBJ1-6; D unclear. There are 16 residues in the CDR3. The germline V gene has CDR1 SGDLS and CDR2 YYNGEE. Trimming cost V 3 bases and J 2 bases, with 12 bases left between them.

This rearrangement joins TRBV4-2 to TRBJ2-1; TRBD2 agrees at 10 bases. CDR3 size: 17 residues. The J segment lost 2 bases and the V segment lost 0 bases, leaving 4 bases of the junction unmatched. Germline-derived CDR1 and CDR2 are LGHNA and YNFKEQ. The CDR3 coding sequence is TGTGCCAGCAGCCAAGAGGGGCTAGCGGGGGCCTACAATGAGCAGTTCTTC. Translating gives CASSQEGLAGAYNEQFF.

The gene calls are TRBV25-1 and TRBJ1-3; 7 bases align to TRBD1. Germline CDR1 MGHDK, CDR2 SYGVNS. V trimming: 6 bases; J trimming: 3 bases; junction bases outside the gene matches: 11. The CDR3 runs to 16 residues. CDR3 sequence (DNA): TGTGCCAGCAGGGAAGCCTTGACAGGGCGTGGAAACACCATATATTTT. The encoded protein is CASREALTGRGNTIYF.

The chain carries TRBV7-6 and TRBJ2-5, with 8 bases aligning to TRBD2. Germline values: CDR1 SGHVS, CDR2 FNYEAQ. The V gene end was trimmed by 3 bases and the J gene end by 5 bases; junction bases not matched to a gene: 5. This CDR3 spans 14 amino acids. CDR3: CASSLSGGFETQYF. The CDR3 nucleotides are TGTGCCAGCAGCTTGTCGGGGGGGTTTGAGACCCAGTACTTC.

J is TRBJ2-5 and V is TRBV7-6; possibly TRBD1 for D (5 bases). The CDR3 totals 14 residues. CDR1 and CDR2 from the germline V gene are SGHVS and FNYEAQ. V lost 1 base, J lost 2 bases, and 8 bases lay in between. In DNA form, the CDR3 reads TGTGCCAGCAGCTTAGGCAGGGATCAAGAGACCCAGTACTTC. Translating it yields CASSLGRDQETQYF.

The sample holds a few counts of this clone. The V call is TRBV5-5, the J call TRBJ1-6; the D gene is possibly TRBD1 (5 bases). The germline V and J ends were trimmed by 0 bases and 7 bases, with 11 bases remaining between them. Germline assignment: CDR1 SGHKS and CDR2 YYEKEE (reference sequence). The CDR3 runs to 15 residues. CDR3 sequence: CASSLVQGGNSPLHF. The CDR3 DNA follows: TGTGCCAGCAGCTTGGTGCAGGGCGGAAATTCACCCCTCCACTTT.

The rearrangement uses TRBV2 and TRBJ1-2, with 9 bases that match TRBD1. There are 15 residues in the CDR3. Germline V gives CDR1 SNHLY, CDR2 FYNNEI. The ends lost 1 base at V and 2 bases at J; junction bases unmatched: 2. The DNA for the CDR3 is TGTGCCAGCAGTGAAGGACAGGGGGTAAACTATGGCTACACCTTC. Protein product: CASSEGQGVNYGYTF.

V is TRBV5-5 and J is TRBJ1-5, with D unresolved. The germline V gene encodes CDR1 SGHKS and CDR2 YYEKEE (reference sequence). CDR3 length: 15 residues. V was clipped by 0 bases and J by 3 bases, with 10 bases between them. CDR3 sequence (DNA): TGTGCCAGCAGCTTGGGTCGACAAAACAATCAGCCCCAGCATTTT. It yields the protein CASSLGRQNNQPQHF.

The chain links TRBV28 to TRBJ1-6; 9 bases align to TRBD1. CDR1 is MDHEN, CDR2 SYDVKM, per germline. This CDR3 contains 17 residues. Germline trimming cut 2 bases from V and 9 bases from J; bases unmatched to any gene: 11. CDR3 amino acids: CASSLPMDGTGLSPLHF. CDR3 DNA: TGTGCCAGCAGTTTACCTATGGACGGGACAGGGCTTTCACCCCTCCACTTT. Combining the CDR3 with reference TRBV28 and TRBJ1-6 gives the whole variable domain DVKVTQSSRYLVKRTGEKVFLECVQDMDHENMFWYRQDPGLGLRLIYFSYDVKMKEKGDIPEGYSVSREKKERFSLILESASTNQTSMYLCASSLPMDGTGLSPLHFGNGTRLTVT.

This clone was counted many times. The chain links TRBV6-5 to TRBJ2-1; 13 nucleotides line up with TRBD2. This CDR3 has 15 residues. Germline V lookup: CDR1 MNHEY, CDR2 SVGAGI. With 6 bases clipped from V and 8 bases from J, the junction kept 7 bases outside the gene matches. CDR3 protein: CASRGTSGTIHEQFF. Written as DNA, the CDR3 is TGTGCCAGCAGGGGGACTAGCGGGACCATCCATGAGCAGTTCTTC.

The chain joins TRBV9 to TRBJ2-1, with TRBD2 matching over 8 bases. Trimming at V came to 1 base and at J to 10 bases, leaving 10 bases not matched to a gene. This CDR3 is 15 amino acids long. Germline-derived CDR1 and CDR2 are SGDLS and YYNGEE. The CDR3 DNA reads TGTGCCAGCAGCGTAAGTGTCGGACTAGCCTCCGAGCAGTTCTTC. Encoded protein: CASSVSVGLASEQFF.

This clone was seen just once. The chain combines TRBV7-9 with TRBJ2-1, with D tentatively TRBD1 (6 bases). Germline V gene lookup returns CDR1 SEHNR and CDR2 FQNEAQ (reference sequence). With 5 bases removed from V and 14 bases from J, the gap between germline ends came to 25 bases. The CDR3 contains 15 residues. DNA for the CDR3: TGTGCCAGCAGCCCCCCAGGGGCCAGGTTTATAGTGAAGTTCTTC. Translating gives CASSPPGARFIVKFF.

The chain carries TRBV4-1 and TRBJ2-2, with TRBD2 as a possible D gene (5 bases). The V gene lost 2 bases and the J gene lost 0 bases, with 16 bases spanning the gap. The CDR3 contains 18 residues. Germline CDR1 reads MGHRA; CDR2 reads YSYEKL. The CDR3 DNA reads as TGCGCCAGCAGCCAATGGTACGGGGATAAAGCGAACACCGGGGAGCTGTTTTTT. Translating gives CASSQWYGDKANTGELFF.

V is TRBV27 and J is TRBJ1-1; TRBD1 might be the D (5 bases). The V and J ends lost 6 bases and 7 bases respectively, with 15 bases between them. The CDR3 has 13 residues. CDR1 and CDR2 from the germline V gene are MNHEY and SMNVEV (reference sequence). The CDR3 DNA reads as TGTGCCAGCAGAGTGGCAGGGAAGGATGAAGCTTTCTTT. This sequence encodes CASRVAGKDEAFF.

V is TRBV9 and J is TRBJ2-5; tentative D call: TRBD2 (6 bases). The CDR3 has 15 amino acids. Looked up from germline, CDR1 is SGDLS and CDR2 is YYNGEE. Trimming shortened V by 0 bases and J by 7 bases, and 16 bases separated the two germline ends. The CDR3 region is CASSVEGTESGTQYF. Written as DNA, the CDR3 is TGTGCCAGCAGCGTAGAGGGGACTGAATCAGGGACCCAGTACTTC.

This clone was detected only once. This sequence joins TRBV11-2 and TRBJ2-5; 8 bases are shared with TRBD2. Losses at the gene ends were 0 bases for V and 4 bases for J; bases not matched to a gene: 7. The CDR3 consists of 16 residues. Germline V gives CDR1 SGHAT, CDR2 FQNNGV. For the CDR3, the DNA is TGTGCCAGCAGCTTAGATCCGGGACTAGGGACAGAGACCCAGTACTTC. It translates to CASSLDPGLGTETQYF.